Reported below is one TCR beta chain. The antigen is not known. This sample also contains other DNA sequences that code for the same CDR3. Methods used by the authors: Without quality scores, immunoSEQ junctional reads could not be filtered like full-length reads. Sequencing was performed with immunoSEQ multiplex PCR; in TCRdb, only in-frame clones are kept and a portion is missing. V, J and clone size reflect that table, while D and trimming were determined from the DNA. The data contain 2 million to 2.5 million clones, 90% to 97% of them singletons. The CDR3 is 12 residues long. Germline V gene sequence: CDR1 LNHNV, CDR2 YYDKDF (reference sequence). V was pared by 9 bases and J by 1 base, with 8 bases between. This entry is derived from a study of shared clonotypes between healthy human individuals. As for the study in general: For every donor, three CD4 naive, three CD4 memory, two CD8 naive and one CD8 memory plates were used.

Study results and limitations: For naive CD4 cells, 4% to 6% of clonotypes were shared across a handful of donors. Relative to clonotypes present in all four donors, those not shared had lower generation probabilities.

The V gene is TRBV15, the J gene TRBJ2-3; D is perhaps TRBD2 (5 bases). The specimen was naive CD4+ T cells sorted from blood. Subset: CD45RA+ positively selected. This sequence was found in a man younger than 35 in good health. The CDR3 region has the DNA TGTGCCACGTCGAGGGGCACAGATACGCAGTATTTT. Translated, it gives CATSRGTDTQYF. Full variable domain (missing parts from reference TRBV15 and TRBJ2-3): DAMVIQNPRYQVTQFGKPVTLSCSQTLNHNVMYWYQQKSSQAPKLLFHYYDKDFNNEADTPDNFQSRRPNTSFCFLDIRSPGLGDTAMYLCATSRGTDTQYFGPGTRLTVL.